This T cell receptor (beta chain) was captured by sequencing in a study of technical replicates of blood from several donors. Looked up from germline, CDR1 is SNHLY and CDR2 is FYNNEI. The CDR3 is 15 amino acids. Trimming took 3 bases from V and 1 from J, leaving 12 bases between them. Only in-frame clones appear in the TCRdb table, and some are missing; sequencing was by immunoSEQ multiplex PCR. The repertoire has around 100,000 clones, over 85% of them found once; the top ten carry about 0.3%. Sequenced material: T cells isolated from PBMCs. The chain employs TRBV2 and TRBJ1-1; D unresolved. This sequence originates from a human donor in good health. The CDR3 nucleotides read TGTGCCAGCAGTGATCAACCAGGCCGGAACACTGAAGCTTTCTTT. Amino acids: CASSDQPGRNTEAFF.